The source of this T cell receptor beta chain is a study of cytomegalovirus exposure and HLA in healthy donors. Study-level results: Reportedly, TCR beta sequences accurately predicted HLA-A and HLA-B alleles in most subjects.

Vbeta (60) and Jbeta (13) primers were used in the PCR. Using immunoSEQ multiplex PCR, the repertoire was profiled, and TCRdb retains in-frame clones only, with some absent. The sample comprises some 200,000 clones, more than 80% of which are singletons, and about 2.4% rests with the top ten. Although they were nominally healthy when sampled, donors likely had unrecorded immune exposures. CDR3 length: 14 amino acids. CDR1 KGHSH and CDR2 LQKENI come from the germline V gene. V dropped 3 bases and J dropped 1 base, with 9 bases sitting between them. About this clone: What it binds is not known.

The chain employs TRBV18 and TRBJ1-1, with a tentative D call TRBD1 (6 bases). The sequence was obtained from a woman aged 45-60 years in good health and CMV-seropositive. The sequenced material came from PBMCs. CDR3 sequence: CASSPQQGNTEAFF. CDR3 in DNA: TGTGCCAGCTCACCCCAACAGGGGAACACTGAAGCTTTCTTT.